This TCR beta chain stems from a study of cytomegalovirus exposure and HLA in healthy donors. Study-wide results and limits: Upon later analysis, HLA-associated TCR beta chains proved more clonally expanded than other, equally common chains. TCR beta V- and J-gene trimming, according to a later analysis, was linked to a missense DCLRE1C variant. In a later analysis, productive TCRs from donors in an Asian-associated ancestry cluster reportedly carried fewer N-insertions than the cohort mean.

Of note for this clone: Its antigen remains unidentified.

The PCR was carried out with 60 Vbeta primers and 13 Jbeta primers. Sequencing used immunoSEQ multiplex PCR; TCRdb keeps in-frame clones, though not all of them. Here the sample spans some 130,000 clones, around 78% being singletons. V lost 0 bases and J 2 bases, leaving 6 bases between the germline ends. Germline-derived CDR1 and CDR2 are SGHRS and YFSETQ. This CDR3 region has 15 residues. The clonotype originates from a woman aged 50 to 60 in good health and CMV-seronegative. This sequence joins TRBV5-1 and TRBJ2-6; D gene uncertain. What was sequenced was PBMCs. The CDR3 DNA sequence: TGCGCCAGCAGCTTGGCCTTCCCTGGGGCCAACGTCCTGACTTTC. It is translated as CASSLAFPGANVLTF.